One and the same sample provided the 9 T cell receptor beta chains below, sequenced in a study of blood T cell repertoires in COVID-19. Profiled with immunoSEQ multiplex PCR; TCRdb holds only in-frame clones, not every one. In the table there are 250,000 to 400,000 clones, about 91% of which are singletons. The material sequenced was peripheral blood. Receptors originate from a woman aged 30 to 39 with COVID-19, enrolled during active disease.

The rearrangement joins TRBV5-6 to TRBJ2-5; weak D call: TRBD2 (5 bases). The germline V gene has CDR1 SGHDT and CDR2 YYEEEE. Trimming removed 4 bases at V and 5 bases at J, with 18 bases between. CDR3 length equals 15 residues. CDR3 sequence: CASSPHRQTGETQYF. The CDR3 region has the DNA TGTGCCAGCAGCCCGCACAGACAAACGGGGGAGACCCAGTACTTC.

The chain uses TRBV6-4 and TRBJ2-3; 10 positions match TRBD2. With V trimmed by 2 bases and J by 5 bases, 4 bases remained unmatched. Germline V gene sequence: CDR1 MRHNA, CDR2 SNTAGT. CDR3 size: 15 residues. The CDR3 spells CASSDGAGGKDTQYF. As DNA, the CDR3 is TGTGCCAGCAGTGACGGAGCGGGGGGGAAAGATACGCAGTATTTT.

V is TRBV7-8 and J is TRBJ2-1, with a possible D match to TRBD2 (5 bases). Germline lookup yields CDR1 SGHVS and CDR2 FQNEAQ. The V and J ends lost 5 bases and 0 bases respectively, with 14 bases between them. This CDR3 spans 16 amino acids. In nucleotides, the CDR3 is TGTGCCAGCAGCGGCCAGAGGGTCCCCTCCTACAATGAGCAGTTCTTC. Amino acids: CASSGQRVPSYNEQFF.

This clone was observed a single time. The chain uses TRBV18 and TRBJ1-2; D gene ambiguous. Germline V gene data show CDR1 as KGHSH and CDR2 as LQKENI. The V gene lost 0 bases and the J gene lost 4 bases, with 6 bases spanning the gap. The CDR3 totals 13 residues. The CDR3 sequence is CASSPPSVYGYTF. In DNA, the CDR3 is TGTGCCAGCTCACCACCCTCCGTCTATGGCTACACCTTC.

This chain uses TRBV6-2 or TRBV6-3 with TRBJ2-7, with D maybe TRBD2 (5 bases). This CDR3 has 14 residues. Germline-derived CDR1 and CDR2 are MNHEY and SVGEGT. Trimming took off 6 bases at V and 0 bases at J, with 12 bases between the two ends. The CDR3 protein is CASSLGLTSYEQYF. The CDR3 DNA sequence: TGTGCCAGCAGCCTCGGACTTACCTCCTACGAGCAGTACTTC.

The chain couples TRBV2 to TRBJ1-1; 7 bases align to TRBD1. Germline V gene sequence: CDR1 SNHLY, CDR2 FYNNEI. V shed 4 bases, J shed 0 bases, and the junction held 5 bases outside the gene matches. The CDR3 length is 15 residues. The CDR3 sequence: CASSGRGRVNTEAFF. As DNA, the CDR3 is TGTGCCAGCAGTGGAAGGGGGCGCGTGAACACTGAAGCTTTCTTT. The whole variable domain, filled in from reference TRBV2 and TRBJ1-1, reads EPEVTQTPSHQVTQMGQEVILRCVPISNHLYFYWYRQILGQKVEFLVSFYNNEISEKSEIFDDQFSVERPDGSNFTLKIRSTKLEDSAMYFCASSGRGRVNTEAFFGQGTRLTVV.

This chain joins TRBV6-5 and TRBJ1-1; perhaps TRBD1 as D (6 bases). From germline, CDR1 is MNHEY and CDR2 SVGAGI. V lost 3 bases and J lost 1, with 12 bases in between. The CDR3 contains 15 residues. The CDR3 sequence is CASSYGVTGNTEAFF. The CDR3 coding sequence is TGTGCCAGCAGTTATGGTGTGACAGGGAACACTGAAGCTTTCTTT.

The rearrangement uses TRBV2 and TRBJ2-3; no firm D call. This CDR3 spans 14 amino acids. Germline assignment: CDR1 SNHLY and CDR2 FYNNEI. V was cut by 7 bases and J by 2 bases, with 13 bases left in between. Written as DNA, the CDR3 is TGTGCCAGCACTCCGGGTGAAATCACAGATACGCAGTATTTT. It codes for CASTPGEITDTQYF. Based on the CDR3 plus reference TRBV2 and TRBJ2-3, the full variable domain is EPEVTQTPSHQVTQMGQEVILRCVPISNHLYFYWYRQILGQKVEFLVSFYNNEISEKSEIFDDQFSVERPDGSNFTLKIRSTKLEDSAMYFCASTPGEITDTQYFGPGTRLTVL.

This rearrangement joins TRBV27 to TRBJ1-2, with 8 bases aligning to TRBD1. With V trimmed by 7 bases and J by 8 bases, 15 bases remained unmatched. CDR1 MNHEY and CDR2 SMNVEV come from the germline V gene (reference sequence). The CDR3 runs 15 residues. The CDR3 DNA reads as TGTGCCAGCACCCATCGGACAGGGCTTTTTGAAGGCTACACCTTC. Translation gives CASTHRTGLFEGYTF.